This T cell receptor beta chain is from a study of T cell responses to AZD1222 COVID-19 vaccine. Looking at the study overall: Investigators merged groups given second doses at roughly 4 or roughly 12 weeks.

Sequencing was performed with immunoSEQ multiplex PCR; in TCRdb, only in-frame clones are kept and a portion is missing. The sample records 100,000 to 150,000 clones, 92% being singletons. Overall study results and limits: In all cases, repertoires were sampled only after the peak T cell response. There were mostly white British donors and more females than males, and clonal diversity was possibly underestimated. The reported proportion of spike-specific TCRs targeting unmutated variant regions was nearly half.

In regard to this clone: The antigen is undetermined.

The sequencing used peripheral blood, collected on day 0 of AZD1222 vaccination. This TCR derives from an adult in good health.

This chain's CDR3 is CATLAVLNQPQHF. CDR3 DNA: TGTGCCACCCTAGCAGTTCTCAATCAGCCCCAGCATTTT. This chain uses TRBV10-3 with TRBJ1-5, with D uncertain. The CDR3 spans 13 residues. Trimming pared 10 bases from V and 3 bases from J, leaving 13 bases between. CDR1 ENHRY and CDR2 SYGVKD come from the germline V gene.